The 6 T cell receptor beta chains in this list originate from one sample, sequenced in a study of cytomegalovirus exposure and HLA in healthy donors. PCR was performed using 60 Vbeta and 13 Jbeta primers. Generated by immunoSEQ multiplex PCR, the TCRdb table keeps only in-frame clones and is missing some. The repertoire holds more than 95,000 clones, with 75% as singletons. The sequencing input was PBMCs. The receptors shown here come from a man aged 35-49 years in good health and CMV-seronegative.

The V and J genes are TRBV19 and TRBJ1-1; D possibly corresponds to TRBD1 (5 bases). V shed 8 bases and J shed 4 bases, with 14 bases lying between them. This CDR3 has 13 amino acids. Germline V CDR1 and CDR2: LNHDA, SQIVND (reference sequence). CDR3 sequence reads: CASQWQQGTEAFF. The CDR3 DNA reads TGTGCCAGTCAATGGCAGCAGGGCACTGAAGCTTTCTTT.

This chain uses TRBV4-2 with TRBJ2-3; tentatively, D is TRBD2 (6 bases). Trimming cost V 3 bases and J 2 bases, with 12 bases left between them. CDR3 length equals 15 residues. The germline V gene encodes CDR1 LGHNA and CDR2 YNFKEQ. For the CDR3, the DNA is TGTGCCAGCAGCCAGGAGGCGGGAAACACAGATACGCAGTATTTT. Protein product: CASSQEAGNTDTQYF.

The chain couples TRBV29-1 to TRBJ2-1, with TRBD1 matching over 7 bases. The CDR3 has 13 amino acids. Trimming at V came to 3 bases and at J to 3 bases, leaving 2 bases not matched to a gene. CDR1 and CDR2 (germline): SQVTM, ANQGSEA. This chain's CDR3 is CSVEGTVYNEQFF. CDR3 nucleotide sequence: TGCAGCGTTGAGGGGACAGTCTACAATGAGCAGTTCTTC.

The chain joins TRBV6-5 to TRBJ2-4; 7 bases match TRBD1. The junction had 6 bases not matched to a gene; V was cut back by 2 bases and J by 5 bases. This CDR3 is built from 15 residues. CDR1 and CDR2 (germline): MNHEY, SVGAGI. CDR3 region: CASSYAGGRENIQYF. CDR3 sequence (DNA): TGTGCCAGCAGTTACGCAGGGGGACGGGAAAACATTCAGTACTTC.

The chain links TRBV5-1 to TRBJ2-7; D perhaps matches TRBD1 (6 bases). With 4 bases removed from V and 3 bases from J, the gap between germline ends came to 8 bases. Germline CDR1 is SGHRS and CDR2 is YFSETQ. This CDR3 region has 12 residues. The CDR3 DNA sequence: TGCGCCAGCAGCATACAGGGCTACGAGCAGTACTTC. It specifies CASSIQGYEQYF.

The chain joins TRBV4-2 to TRBJ2-1; 8 bases fit TRBD2. The CDR3 has 17 amino acids. From germline, CDR1 is LGHNA and CDR2 YNFKEQ. Unmatched junction bases numbered 9, after V lost 1 base and J lost 4 bases. The CDR3 region is CASSQAPRGGKYNEQFF. DNA of the CDR3: TGTGCCAGCAGCCAAGCCCCTCGGGGGGGCAAATACAATGAGCAGTTCTTC.